These T cell receptor beta chains were read from a single sample in a study of blood T cell repertoires in COVID-19. The table came from immunoSEQ multiplex PCR; TCRdb's copy has only in-frame clones and leaves some out. The sample has approximately 52,000 clones, 80% to 95% seen once. Sample: peripheral blood. The receptors shown here come from a man in his fifties or sixties with acute or convalescent COVID-19. Both conserved end residues are part of each CDR3. The D gene is left open where the match is weak. Not all rows give a size; the values are once, few, many and, for expanded clones, a class.

j_call v_call clone_size d_call cdr3_nt cdr3_aa
TRBJ2-5 TRBV2 NA NA TGTGCCAGCAGCGAGACTAGTGTGTTACTCGCCCAGTACTTC CASSETSVLLAQYF
TRBJ2-1 TRBV5-5 few TRBD2 TGTGCCAGCAGCTCGCGGGGGACCCCATACAATGAGCAGTTCTTC CASSSRGTPYNEQFF
TRBJ2-2 TRBV24-1 NA NA TGTGCCACCAGTGATTTCGCGAGGACCGGGGAGCTGTTTTTT CATSDFARTGELFF
TRBJ2-6 TRBV11-2 once NA TGTGCCAGCAGCCTTACTGACATATTTGGTAACGTCCTGACTTTC CASSLTDIFGNVLTF
TRBJ1-1 TRBV29-1 NA NA TGCAGCGTTGAGGCTCTCCATTTCACTGAAGCTTTCTTT CSVEALHFTEAFF
TRBJ1-5 TRBV18 NA NA TGTGCCAGCTCACGGGGCAGTCCTCATAGCAATCAGCCCCAGCATTTT CASSRGSPHSNQPQHF
TRBJ2-5 TRBV18 few NA TGTGCCAGCTCACCAAGCTCCCAGGGAGAGACCCAGTACTTC CASSPSSQGETQYF
TRBJ2-7 TRBV19 once TRBD2 TGTGCCAGTAGAGGGGACGGGGGGACCTACGAGCAGTACTTC CASRGDGGTYEQYF
TRBJ2-1 TRBV20-1 NA TRBD2 TGCAGTGCTAGTCTGGCTAGCGGGGGGCTCACCGTGGGGGATGAGCAGTTCTTC CSASLASGGLTVGDEQFF
TRBJ2-2 TRBV19 NA TRBD1 TGTGCCAGTAGTTTGACTCGGACAGGGGGCGTTGGGGAGCTGTTTTTT CASSLTRTGGVGELFF
TRBJ1-2 TRBV10-2 NA NA TGCGCCAGCAGTGAGAAATCTAGCTATGGCTACACCTTC CASSEKSSYGYTF
TRBJ2-7 TRBV19 NA TRBD2 TGTGCCGCCGGGGGGAGCTCAGCCTACGAGCAGTACTTC CAAGGSSAYEQYF
TRBJ2-7 TRBV11-2 NA TRBD2 TGTGCCAGCAGCCGTGGACTAGTCGGCGAGCAGTACTTC CASSRGLVGEQYF
TRBJ2-7 TRBV10-3 NA TRBD1 TGTGCCATCAGCGGGACAGGGGGCAGCGACGAGCAGTACTTC CAISGTGGSDEQYF
TRBJ2-7 TRBV29-1 NA TRBD1 TGCAGCGTTGAAGATACAGGGACAGTTAACTTC CSVEDTGTVNF
TRBJ2-1 TRBV5-4 NA TRBD2 TGTGTCACCGCTTTAGCGGGGGGTCGGAATGAGCAGTTCTTC CVTALAGGRNEQFF
TRBJ2-7 TRBV2 NA TRBD1 TGTGCCAGCAGTAACCCGGGACAGGCCGTCAAGCAGTACTTC CASSNPGQAVKQYF
TRBJ2-7 TRBV3-1/TRBV3-2 NA NA TGTGCCAGCAGCCCTGGGACTTACTCCTACGAGCAGTACTTC CASSPGTYSYEQYF
TRBJ2-7 TRBV7-2 NA TRBD2 TGTGCCAGCAGCCTGGGTATGGGGGGGTCCTCCTACGAGCAGTACTTC CASSLGMGGSSYEQYF
TRBJ1-5 TRBV5-4 NA NA TGTGCCAGCAGCCACAGGGAAAGCAATCAGCCCCAGCATTTT CASSHRESNQPQHF
TRBJ2-3 TRBV2 NA NA TGTGCCAGCAGTGAAGGGCCCAGCACAGATACGCAGTATTTT CASSEGPSTDTQYF
TRBJ2-7 TRBV19 NA TRBD2 TGTGCCAGTAGTACCAACAGACTAGCGGGGGGCCTCGAGCAGTACTTC CASSTNRLAGGLEQYF
TRBJ1-1 TRBV10-3 once NA TGTGCCATCAGTGAGACAAATACCGCGAACACTGAAGCTTTCTTT CAISETNTANTEAFF
TRBJ1-1 TRBV29-1 NA NA TGCAGCGTTGTAAAGAGCGGCACTGAAGCTTTCTTT CSVVKSGTEAFF
TRBJ1-3 TRBV5-1 once NA TGCGCCAGCAGCTCACAGGGTATTCGAGGAAACACCATATATTTT CASSSQGIRGNTIYF
TRBJ1-1 TRBV3-1/TRBV3-2 once NA TGTGCCAGCAGCCAAGAAACAAGGAACACTGAAGCTTTCTTT CASSQETRNTEAFF
TRBJ2-2 TRBV6-4 once NA TGTGCCAGCAGTGTACAGCTTAACACCGGGGAGCTGTTTTTT CASSVQLNTGELFF
TRBJ1-1 TRBV4-1 NA TRBD1 TGCGCCAGCAGCCAGGACGGGACAGCAACTGAAGCTTTCTTT CASSQDGTATEAFF
TRBJ1-2 TRBV12-3/TRBV12-4 NA TRBD1 TGTGCCAGCAGTTTTGACAGGGGTGGCTACACCTTC CASSFDRGGYTF
TRBJ2-5 TRBV5-4 NA TRBD1 TGTGCCAGCAGCTTTGGACAGGGGGTCCAAGAGACCCAGTACTTC CASSFGQGVQETQYF
TRBJ1-1 TRBV19 NA NA TGTGCCAGTAGTATAGATCGGACAGCAAACACTGAAGCTTTCTTT CASSIDRTANTEAFF
TRBJ1-1 TRBV6-6 NA TRBD1 TGTGCCAGCGGGGGAGGGGCGACAGGGGTGAACACTGAAGCTTTCTTT CASGGGATGVNTEAFF
TRBJ2-2 TRBV9 NA TRBD2 TGTGCCAGCAGCTTCCGACTAGCGGGGGCCACCGGGGAGCTGTTTTTT CASSFRLAGATGELFF
TRBJ2-3 TRBV5-1 NA TRBD1 TGCGCCAGCAGGGCGAACAGGGGCCCGACAGATACGCAGTATTTT CASRANRGPTDTQYF
TRBJ1-5 TRBV24-1 NA TRBD1 TGTGCCACCAGTGAACACGACAGGGCAACCCAGCATTTT CATSEHDRATQHF
TRBJ2-3 TRBV28 NA TRBD1 TGTGCCAGCAGGGGGACAGGGACAGATACGCAGTATTTT CASRGTGTDTQYF
TRBJ1-1 TRBV29-1 NA NA TGCAGCGTTGTATGGACAACTGAAGCTTTCTTT CSVVWTTEAFF
TRBJ1-1 TRBV2 NA TRBD1 TGTGCCAGCAGTGAAGCATTATTTTCGGGACAGGGAAGTAGATTCTTT CASSEALFSGQGSRFF
TRBJ2-2 TRBV2 NA TRBD1 TGTGCCAGCAAGCCGGGACAGGGTTCCCCCGGGGAGCTGTTTTTT CASKPGQGSPGELFF
TRBJ1-5 TRBV19 NA TRBD1 TGTGCCACTCGACAGGGCCCCATCGGAATAAGCAATCAGCCCCAGCATTTT CATRQGPIGISNQPQHF
TRBJ2-2 TRBV7-3 NA TRBD1 TGTGCCAGCAGCCGGACAGGGGACACCGGGGAGCTGTTTTTT CASSRTGDTGELFF